Listed here is a single TCR beta chain. Its specificity is not known. Next came a second PCR, run for 7 to 11 cycles, which used a sample-barcoded 5' primer along with a J-beta primer mix. TCRdb re-called the 5' RACE reads through MiXCR, storing one row per CDR3 protein. The repertoire has hundreds of thousands of distinct CDR3 sequences, approximately 25% of them found once; the top ten carry 9.4%. The entry originates in a study of blood T cells in healthy people across ages. The CDR3 length is 18 residues. V lost 1 base, J lost 3 bases, and 16 bases lay in between. Germline CDR1 and CDR2: SGHVS and FQNEAQ. Whole-study findings and limits: Diversity of TCR beta per million T cells declined in a roughly linear way with age.

The same specimen was also included in a second study, on T cells of mothers and their children. Per that paper: Using the M1S primer, the second PCR added sample barcodes along with 2-4 random nucleotides.

The chain carries TRBV7-8 and TRBJ1-6, with D tentatively TRBD1 (6 bases). This sequence was found in a boy between 10 and 17 years old in good health. The sample comprised blood. The CDR3 nucleotides are TGTGCCAGCAGCTTAGACCCAAGACAGGAAGGCTATAATTCACCCCTCCACTTT. Protein product: CASSLDPRQEGYNSPLHF.